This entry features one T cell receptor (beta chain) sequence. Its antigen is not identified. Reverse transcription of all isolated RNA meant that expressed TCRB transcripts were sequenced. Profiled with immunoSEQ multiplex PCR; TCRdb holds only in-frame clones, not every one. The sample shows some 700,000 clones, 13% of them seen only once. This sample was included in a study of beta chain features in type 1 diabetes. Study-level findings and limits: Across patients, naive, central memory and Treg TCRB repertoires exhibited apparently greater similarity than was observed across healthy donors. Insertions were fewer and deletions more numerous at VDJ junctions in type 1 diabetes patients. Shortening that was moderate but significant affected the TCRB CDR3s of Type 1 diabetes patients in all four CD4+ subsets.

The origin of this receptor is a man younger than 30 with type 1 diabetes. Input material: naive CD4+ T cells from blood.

The CDR3, as DNA: TGTGCCAGCAGCTTAGCCGAGCTATACGAGCAGTACTTC. Amino acids: CASSLAELYEQYF. The chain is built from TRBV11-2 and TRBJ2-7; D unresolved. V was shortened by 1 base and J by 4 bases, with 8 bases between the two germline ends. Germline-derived CDR1 and CDR2 are SGHAT and FQNNGV. This CDR3 spans 13 amino acids.